The T cell receptor beta chain described here comes from a study of cytomegalovirus exposure and HLA in healthy donors. The donors belonged to the roughly 120-subject validation cohort, separate from the roughly 700-subject first cohort. As regards this clone: Its matching antigen is unknown.

Profiled with immunoSEQ multiplex PCR; TCRdb holds only in-frame clones, not every one. Of 160,000 or so clones listed, around four fifths are singletons. Germline values: CDR1 KGHSH, CDR2 LQKENI. This CDR3 spans 16 amino acids. The V segment lost 4 bases and the J segment 6 bases; nucleotides outside the gene matches: 10. Overall study results and limits: There were a few CMV-associated chains whose specificity for CMV antigens was confirmed in vitro.

The receptor was derived from a man under 40 in good health and CMV-seropositive. The specimen sequenced was PBMCs. The chain combines TRBV18 with TRBJ2-7, with 12 positions matching TRBD1. For the CDR3, the DNA is TGTGCCAGCTCACTAGCCGCCGGGACAGGGGGCCCCGAGCAGTACTTC. As protein: CASSLAAGTGGPEQYF. Full variable domain (outside the CDR3, taken from reference TRBV18 and TRBJ2-7): NAGVMQNPRHLVRRRGQEARLRCSPMKGHSHVYWYRQLPEEGLKFMVYLQKENIIDESGMPKERFSAEFPKEGPSILRIQQVVRGDSAAYFCASSLAAGTGGPEQYFGPGTRLTVT.